This T cell receptor beta chain was observed in a study of vaccination and CD4 T cells after COVID-19. About the study: Participants received two doses of either BNT162b2 or mRNA-1273 vaccine. The post-COVID sampling time was a median about 98 days after diagnosis, ranging from 35 to 161.

Trimming left V 1 base short and J 11 bases short, with 13 bases between. The CDR3 consists of 12 residues. Germline CDR1 is DFQATT and CDR2 is SNEGSKA (reference sequence). Treatment: approximately nine-day PBMC culture with coronavirus spike peptide pools or control peptides (ViraFEST assay). PBMC cultures, at under 2.5 million cells per well, received 8.5 to 10 IU/ml IL-2 and 8 to 10 ug/ml peptide pools. The Oncomine TCR Beta short-read assay sequenced DNA from cultured CD4+ T cells. TCRdb passed the PCR reads through MiXCR, listing each CDR3 protein once. The sample lists about 4,600 distinct CDR3 sequences, about 40% seen once, with about 38% in the top ten. In regard to this clonotype: Its antigen is undetermined.

The genes are TRBV20-1 and TRBJ2-3; no definite D call. Material: CD4+ T cells from blood, cultured in vitro. This receptor was identified in a human donor who had recovered from COVID-19. The chain's CDR3 is CSARAIGPRQYF. Here the CDR3 DNA reads TGCAGTGCTAGAGCCATAGGGCCGAGGCAGTATTTT.